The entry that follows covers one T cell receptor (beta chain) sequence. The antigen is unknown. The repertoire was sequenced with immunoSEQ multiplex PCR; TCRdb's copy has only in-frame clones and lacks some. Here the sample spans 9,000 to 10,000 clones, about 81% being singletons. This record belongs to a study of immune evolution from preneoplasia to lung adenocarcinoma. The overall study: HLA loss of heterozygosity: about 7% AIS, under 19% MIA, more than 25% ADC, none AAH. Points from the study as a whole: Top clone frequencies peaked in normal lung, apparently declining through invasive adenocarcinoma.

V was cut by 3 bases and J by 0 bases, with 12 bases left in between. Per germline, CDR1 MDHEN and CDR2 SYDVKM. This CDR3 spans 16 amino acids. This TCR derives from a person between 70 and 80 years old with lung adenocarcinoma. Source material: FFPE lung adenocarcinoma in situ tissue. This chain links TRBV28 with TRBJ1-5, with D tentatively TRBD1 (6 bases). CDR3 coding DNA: TGTGCCAGCAGTTTTCGGACAGATAATAGCAATCAGCCCCAGCATTTT. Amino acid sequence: CASSFRTDNSNQPQHF.